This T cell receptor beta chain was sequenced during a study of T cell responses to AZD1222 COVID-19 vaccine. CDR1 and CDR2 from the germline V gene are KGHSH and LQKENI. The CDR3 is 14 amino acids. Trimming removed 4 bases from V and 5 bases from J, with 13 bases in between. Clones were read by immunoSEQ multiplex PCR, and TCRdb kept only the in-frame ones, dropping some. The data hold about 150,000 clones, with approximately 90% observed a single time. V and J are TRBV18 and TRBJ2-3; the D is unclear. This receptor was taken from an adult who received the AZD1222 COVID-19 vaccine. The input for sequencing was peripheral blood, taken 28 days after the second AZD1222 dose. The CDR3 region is CASSRNSPQDTQYF. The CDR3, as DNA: TGTGCCAGCTCACGAAACTCACCCCAAGATACGCAGTATTTT. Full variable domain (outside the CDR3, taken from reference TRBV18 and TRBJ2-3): NAGVMQNPRHLVRRRGQEARLRCSPMKGHSHVYWYRQLPEEGLKFMVYLQKENIIDESGMPKERFSAEFPKEGPSILRIQQVVRGDSAAYFCASSRNSPQDTQYFGPGTRLTVL.